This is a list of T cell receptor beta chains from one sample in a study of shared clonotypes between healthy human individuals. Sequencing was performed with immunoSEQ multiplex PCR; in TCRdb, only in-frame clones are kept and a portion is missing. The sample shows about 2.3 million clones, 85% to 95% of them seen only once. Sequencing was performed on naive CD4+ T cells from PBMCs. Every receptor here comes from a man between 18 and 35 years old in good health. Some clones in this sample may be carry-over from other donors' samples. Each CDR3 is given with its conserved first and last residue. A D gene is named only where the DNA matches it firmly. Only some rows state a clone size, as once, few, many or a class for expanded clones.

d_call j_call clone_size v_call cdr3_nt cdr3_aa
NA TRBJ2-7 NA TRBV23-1 TGCGCCAGCAGGGATAGGGGAGCCTACGAGCAGTACTTC CASRDRGAYEQYF
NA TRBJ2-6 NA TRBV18 TGTGCCAGCTCACTAAGGGACCTAACCAGGCCTGGGGCCAACGTCCTGACTTTC CASSLRDLTRPGANVLTF
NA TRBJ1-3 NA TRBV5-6 TGTGCCAGCAGCGAAGTCGGGACTCCCGATCGTTCCGGAAACACCATATATTTT CASSEVGTPDRSGNTIYF
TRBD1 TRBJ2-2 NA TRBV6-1 TGTGCCAGCAGTGTCGAAGGGGGCGCGAACACCGGGGAGCTGTTTTTT CASSVEGGANTGELFF
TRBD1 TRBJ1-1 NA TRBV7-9 TGTGCCAGCAGCGCGACAGGGGAGGTTACTGAAGCTTTCTTT CASSATGEVTEAFF
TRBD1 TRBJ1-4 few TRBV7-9 TGTGCCAGCAGATTACAGGGGGGCGATGAAAAACTGTTTTTT CASRLQGGDEKLFF
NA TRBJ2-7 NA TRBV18 TGTGCCAGCTCACCCAGGATCGCGGATAACGAGCAGTACTTC CASSPRIADNEQYF
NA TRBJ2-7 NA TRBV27 TGTGCCAGCAGTCGGCAGCATCTAAATTCCTACGAGCAGTACTTC CASSRQHLNSYEQYF
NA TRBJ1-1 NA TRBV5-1 TGCGCCAGCAGCTTTATGGGGGACGTCGGCCCTGAAGCTTTCTTT CASSFMGDVGPEAFF
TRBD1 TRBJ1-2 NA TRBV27 TGTGCCAGCAGCTACCGGGACAGGACCGGCTACACCTTC CASSYRDRTGYTF
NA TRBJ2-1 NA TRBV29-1 TGCAGCGTTGGGCAGACGCCCCGGGATGAGCAGTTCTTC CSVGQTPRDEQFF
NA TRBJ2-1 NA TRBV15 TGTGCCACCAGCGTAAGGAGGCTGAATGAGCAGTTCTTC CATSVRRLNEQFF
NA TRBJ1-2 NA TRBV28 TGTGCCAGCAGTTTAAAGGGCGGGCTATTCTATGGCTACACCTTC CASSLKGGLFYGYTF
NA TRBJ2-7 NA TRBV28 TGTGCCAGCAGTTTCCTGGGTTCCAGCTCCTACGAGCAGTACTTC CASSFLGSSSYEQYF
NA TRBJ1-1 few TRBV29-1 TGCAGCGTTGATATCCGGGGCACTGAAGCTTTCTTT CSVDIRGTEAFF
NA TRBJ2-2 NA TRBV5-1 TGCGCCAGCAGCCTCCTCACGAACACCGGGGAGCTGTTTTTT CASSLLTNTGELFF
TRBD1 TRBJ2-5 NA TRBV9 TGTGCCAGCAGCGTAGTGGGACAGGGGTCGGAGACCCAGTACTTC CASSVVGQGSETQYF
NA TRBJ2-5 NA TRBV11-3 TGTGCCAGCAGCCTAGGGCTCGGGCAAGAGACCCAGTACTTC CASSLGLGQETQYF
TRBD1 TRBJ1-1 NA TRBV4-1 TGCGCCAGCAGCCCCCGAGGGACAGGGGGAGTTCGGAACACTGAAGCTTTCTTT CASSPRGTGGVRNTEAFF
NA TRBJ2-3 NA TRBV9 TGTGCCAGCAGCGTCATCGCGGGGGCGCCCACAGATACGCAGTATTTT CASSVIAGAPTDTQYF
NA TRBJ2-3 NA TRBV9 TGTGCCAGCAGCGTAGTCTCTAGCACAGATACGCAGTATTTT CASSVVSSTDTQYF
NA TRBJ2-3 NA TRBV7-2 TGTGCCAGCAGCGTGGACTGGCGGGCAGATACGCAGTATTTT CASSVDWRADTQYF
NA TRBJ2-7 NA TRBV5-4 TGTGCCAGCAGCTCACCCTACAGGGTCCACGAGCAGTACTTC CASSSPYRVHEQYF
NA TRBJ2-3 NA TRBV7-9 TGTGCCAGCAGCTTAGTGACAGGTTCTTCCACAGATACGCAGTATTTT CASSLVTGSSTDTQYF
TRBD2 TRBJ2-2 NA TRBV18 TGTGCCAGCTCACCGGAACTAGCGGGCGCCACCGGGGAGCTGTTTTTT CASSPELAGATGELFF
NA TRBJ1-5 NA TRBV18 TGTGCCAGCTCACCAGATAGGCAACCAAATCAGCCCCAGCATTTT CASSPDRQPNQPQHF
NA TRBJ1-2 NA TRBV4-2 TGTGCCAGCAGCCAAGACACCCACTATGGCTACACCTTC CASSQDTHYGYTF
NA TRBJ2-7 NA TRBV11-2 TGTGCCAGCAGCTTAGGGGACGGCCTTCCCGAGCAGTACTTC CASSLGDGLPEQYF
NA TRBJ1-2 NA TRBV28 TGTGCCAGCAGTTTCGGCGGCCAGGCGGGTGGTAACTATGGCTACACCTTC CASSFGGQAGGNYGYTF
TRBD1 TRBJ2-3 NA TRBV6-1 TGTGCCAGCAACGACAGGGTTGGCACAGATACGCAGTATTTT CASNDRVGTDTQYF
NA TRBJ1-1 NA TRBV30 TGTGCCTGGGGGGGTTGGGACGGAGAAGCTTTCTTT CAWGGWDGEAFF
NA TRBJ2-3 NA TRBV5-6 TGTGCCAGCAGCTTGTTACCCGGGCAGGGCACAGATACGCAGTATTTT CASSLLPGQGTDTQYF
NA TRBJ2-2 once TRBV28 TGTGCCAGCAGTCCCTGGGGGGTGACCGGGGAGCTGTTTTTT CASSPWGVTGELFF
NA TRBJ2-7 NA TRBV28 TGTGCCAGCAGTTTAGTCGGACTCCAACAAGGCGGGCAGTACTTC CASSLVGLQQGGQYF
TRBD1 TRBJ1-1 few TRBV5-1 TGCGCCAGCAGCTTCCGGGACAGGGGTGACACTGAAGCTTTCTTT CASSFRDRGDTEAFF
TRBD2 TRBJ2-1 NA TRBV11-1 TGTGCCAGCAGCCTCCGGAGAGCGGGAGGCTACAATGAGCAGTTCTTC CASSLRRAGGYNEQFF
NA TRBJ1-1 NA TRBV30 TGTGCCTCCAAGGGCGGCACTGAAGCTTTCTTT CASKGGTEAFF
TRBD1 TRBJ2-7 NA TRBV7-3 TGTGCCAGCAGCTTAGGGACAGGCCTGACCTACGAGCAGTACTTC CASSLGTGLTYEQYF
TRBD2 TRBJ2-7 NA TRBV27 TGTGCCAGCAGTTCACGCCCCCGACCGCTAGCGGAGGGTCGAGCGAACGAGCAGTACTTC CASSSRPRPLAEGRANEQYF
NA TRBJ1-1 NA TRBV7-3 TGTGCCAGCAGCCCCCAAGTGGGGACTGAAGCTTTCTTT CASSPQVGTEAFF
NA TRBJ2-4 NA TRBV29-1 TGCAGCGTTTCGATCGGGAGTGGCGCCAAAAACATTCAGTACTTC CSVSIGSGAKNIQYF
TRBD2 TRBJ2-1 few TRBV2 TGTGCCAGCAGCCCCGGGACTAGCCTGATCTTC CASSPGTSLIF